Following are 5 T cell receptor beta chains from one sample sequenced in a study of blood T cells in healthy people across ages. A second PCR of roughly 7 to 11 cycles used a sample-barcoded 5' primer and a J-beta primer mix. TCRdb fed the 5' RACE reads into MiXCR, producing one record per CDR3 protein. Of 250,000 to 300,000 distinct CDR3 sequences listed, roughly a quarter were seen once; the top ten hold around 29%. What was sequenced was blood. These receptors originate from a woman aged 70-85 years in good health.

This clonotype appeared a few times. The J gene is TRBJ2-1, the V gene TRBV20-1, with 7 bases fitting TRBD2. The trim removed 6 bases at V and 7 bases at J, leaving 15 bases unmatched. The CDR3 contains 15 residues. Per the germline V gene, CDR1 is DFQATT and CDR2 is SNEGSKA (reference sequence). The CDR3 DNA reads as TGCAGTGCGGCGGGGCGGGCTAGCGGACTAAATGAGCAGTTCTTC. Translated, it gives CSAAGRASGLNEQFF.

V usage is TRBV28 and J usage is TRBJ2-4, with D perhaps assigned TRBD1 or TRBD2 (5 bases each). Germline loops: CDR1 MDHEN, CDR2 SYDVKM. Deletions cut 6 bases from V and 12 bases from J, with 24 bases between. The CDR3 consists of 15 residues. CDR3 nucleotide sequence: TGTGCCAGCAGCCTCACGGTCGGGAACAGGCTGGATCAGTACTTC. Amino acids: CASSLTVGNRLDQYF.

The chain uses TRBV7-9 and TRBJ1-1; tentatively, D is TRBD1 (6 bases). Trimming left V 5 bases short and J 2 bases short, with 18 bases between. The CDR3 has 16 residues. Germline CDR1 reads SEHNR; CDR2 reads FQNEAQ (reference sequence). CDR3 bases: TGTGCCAGCAGCCTTGGGGGCCAGGGTACCAACACTGAAGCTTTCTTT. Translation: CASSLGGQGTNTEAFF.

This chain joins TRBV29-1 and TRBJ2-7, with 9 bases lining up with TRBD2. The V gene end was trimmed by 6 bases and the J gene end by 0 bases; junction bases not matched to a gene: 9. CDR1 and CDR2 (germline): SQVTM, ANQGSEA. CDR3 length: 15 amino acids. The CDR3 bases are TGCAGCGTCGAGGGAGGTAGCGGGAGCTCCTACGAGCAGTACTTC. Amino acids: CSVEGGSGSSYEQYF.

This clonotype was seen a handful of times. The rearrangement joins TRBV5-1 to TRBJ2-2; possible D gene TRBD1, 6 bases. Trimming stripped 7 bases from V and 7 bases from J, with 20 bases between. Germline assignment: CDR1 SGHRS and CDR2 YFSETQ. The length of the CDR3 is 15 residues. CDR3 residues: CASAFTQGSGGELFF. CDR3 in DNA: TGCGCCAGCGCCTTTACTCAGGGGAGCGGCGGGGAGCTGTTTTTT.